Presented here are 25 T cell receptor beta chains from one specimen sequenced in a study of T-cell reconstitution after alpha-beta-depleted transplantation in children. During its preparation, the TCRbeta library received unique molecular identifiers. TCRdb re-derived calls from the PCR reads in MiXCR, one entry per CDR3 protein. The data contain 530,000 or so distinct CDR3 sequences, roughly 27% of them singletons. The sequencing used PBMCs, collected before TCRalphabeta/CD19-depleted stem cell transplant. These receptors all come from a boy younger than two with Wiskott-Aldrich syndrome, due to receive a stem cell transplant.

This clonotype was observed a handful of times. The chain employs TRBV15 and TRBJ2-7, with D uncertain. The germline gives CDR1 LNHNV, CDR2 YYDKDF (reference sequence). This CDR3 has 11 residues. Trimming pared 2 bases from V and 6 bases from J, leaving 5 bases between. CDR3 bases: TGTGCCACCAGCAGAAGAAGCGAGCAGTACTTC. This translates into CATSRRSEQYF.

This chain joins TRBV20-1 and TRBJ2-4; D is ambiguous. Trimming took 2 bases from V and 0 from J, leaving 5 bases between them. CDR3 size: 13 residues. Germline lookup yields CDR1 DFQATT and CDR2 SNEGSKA (reference sequence). Written as DNA, the CDR3 is TGCAGTGCTAGAAGGGTAGCCAAAAACATTCAGTACTTC. It encodes CSARRVAKNIQYF.

In DNA, the CDR3 is TGCAGTGCTAGCGCGTTGGGGGTTCACTACGAGCAGTACTTC. This sequence encodes CSASALGVHYEQYF. The chain joins TRBV20-1 to TRBJ2-7; D could derive from TRBD1 or TRBD2 (5 bases each). The CDR3 spans 14 residues. Trimming stripped 3 bases from V and 3 bases from J, with 15 bases between. Germline assignment: CDR1 DFQATT and CDR2 SNEGSKA (reference sequence).

The chain carries TRBV5-6 and TRBJ1-1, with D uncertain. The CDR3 contains 14 residues. V was pared by 0 bases and J by 4 bases, with 10 bases between. The V gene's germline CDR1 is SGHDT and CDR2 YYEEEE. The CDR3 here is CASSLGLVGTEAFF. The CDR3 DNA reads TGTGCCAGCAGCTTGGGCTTGGTGGGCACTGAAGCTTTCTTT.

This clonotype has more than one count but fewer than ten. The V call is TRBV29-1, the J call TRBJ2-1; possible D gene TRBD2, 5 bases. This CDR3 has 12 amino acids. The ends were cut back, 2 bases at V and 6 bases at J, with 8 bases in the middle. The germline V gene has CDR1 SQVTM and CDR2 ANQGSEA. CDR3 sequence (DNA): TGCAGCGTTGAACGGGCGGGCAATGAGCAGTTCTTC. Its protein product is CSVERAGNEQFF.

This clonotype was detected a few times. The V and J genes are TRBV28 and TRBJ2-3; 12 bases align to TRBD2. This CDR3 has 17 residues. Germline loops: CDR1 MDHEN, CDR2 SYDVKM. V lost 4 bases, J lost 6 bases, and 11 bases stayed unmatched. The CDR3: CASSSPGLAGPGDTQYF. The CDR3, as DNA: TGTGCCAGCAGTTCGCCGGGACTAGCGGGCCCTGGGGATACGCAGTATTTT.

V is TRBV6-5 and J is TRBJ2-1; no reliable D call. Between the trimmed V and J ends, which lost 0 bases and 4 bases, there was a span of 10 bases. This CDR3 comprises 15 residues. Germline V CDR1 and CDR2: MNHEY, SVGAGI. CDR3 DNA: TGTGCCAGCAGTTACTCGAATGGGCGGTACAATGAGCAGTTCTTC. It yields the protein CASSYSNGRYNEQFF.

This chain joins TRBV20-1 and TRBJ2-1; 7 nucleotides agree with TRBD1. Germline V gene lookup returns CDR1 DFQATT and CDR2 SNEGSKA (reference sequence). V shed 3 bases and J 1 base; nucleotides not matched to a gene: 6. CDR3 length: 15 amino acids. This CDR3 is CSASSGTASYNEQFF. The DNA of the CDR3 is TGCAGTGCTAGTTCCGGGACAGCTTCCTACAATGAGCAGTTCTTC.

A few counts support this clonotype. The chain couples TRBV5-1 to TRBJ2-1; D perhaps matches TRBD2 (6 bases). Trimming removed 0 bases from V and 0 bases from J, with 10 bases in between. Per germline, CDR1 SGHRS and CDR2 YFSETQ. The CDR3 is made up of 16 amino acids. This chain's CDR3 is CASSLGGGGSYNEQFF. The CDR3 DNA reads TGCGCCAGCAGCTTGGGTGGGGGAGGCTCCTACAATGAGCAGTTCTTC. The complete variable domain, with remaining parts taken from reference TRBV5-1 and TRBJ2-1, reads KAGVTQTPRYLIKTRGQQVTLSCSPISGHRSVSWYQQTPGQGLQFLFEYFSETQRNKGNFPGRFSGRQFSNSRSEMNVSTLELGDSALYLCASSLGGGGSYNEQFFGPGTRLTVL.

With regard to this clonotype: An end of the junction does not agree with germline; a read error may underlie this. The J gene is TRBJ2-3, the V gene TRBV5-1; TRBD1 matches at 9 bases. The CDR3 runs 17 residues. Germline CDR1 is SGHRS and CDR2 is YFSETQ. The CDR3 DNA reads as TGCGCCAGCAGCTTCACTACCGGGACAGGGAGCACATATACGCAGTATTTT. Its translation: CASSFTTGTGSTYTQYF.

The chain joins TRBV5-1 to TRBJ2-3, with a tentative D call TRBD1 (6 bases). CDR1 SGHRS and CDR2 YFSETQ come from the germline V gene. This CDR3 comprises 16 residues. Trimming left V 0 bases short and J 2 bases short, with 13 bases between. CDR3 loop: CASSLGDTFTTDTQYF. The CDR3 coding sequence is TGCGCCAGCAGCTTGGGGGACACATTTACCACAGATACGCAGTATTTT.

Here the CDR3 DNA reads TGCGCCAGCAGCTTGAGCGGACAGCGAACGCGGGAGACCCAGTACTTC. Its translation: CASSLSGQRTRETQYF. The chain is built from TRBV5-1 and TRBJ2-5; D might be TRBD1 (6 bases). The CDR3 totals 16 residues. The V gene lost 1 base and the J gene lost 5 bases, with 18 bases spanning the gap. The germline CDR1 and CDR2 sequences are SGHRS and YFSETQ. Complete variable domain (other parts from reference TRBV5-1 and TRBJ2-5): KAGVTQTPRYLIKTRGQQVTLSCSPISGHRSVSWYQQTPGQGLQFLFEYFSETQRNKGNFPGRFSGRQFSNSRSEMNVSTLELGDSALYLCASSLSGQRTRETQYFGPGTRLLVL.

The table lists this clonotype with a few counts. The chain couples TRBV5-1 to TRBJ2-7; D possibly uses TRBD1 or TRBD2 (5 bases each). Germline CDR1 is SGHRS and CDR2 is YFSETQ. CDR3 length: 15 amino acids. V lost 5 bases to trimming and J lost 0 bases, with 15 bases between them. The CDR3 DNA reads TGCGCCAGCAGTAGGGACGTCGTCTCCTCCTACGAGCAGTACTTC. Its protein product is CASSRDVVSSYEQYF.

This clonotype was seen once. The chain couples TRBV28 to TRBJ2-1, with D hard to call. The ends were cut back, 8 bases at V and 7 bases at J, with 15 bases in the middle. From germline, CDR1 is MDHEN and CDR2 SYDVKM. This CDR3 has 13 amino acids. The CDR3 nucleotides are TGTGCCAGCTACTTACCGGGTGGGAATGAGCAGTTCTTC. This gives the protein CASYLPGGNEQFF.

The J gene is TRBJ1-6, the V gene TRBV4-2, with TRBD1 matching 8 bases. CDR3 length equals 17 residues. Trimming took 2 bases from V and 7 from J; bases not matched to a gene: 10. Germline V lookup: CDR1 LGHNA, CDR2 YNFKEQ. The CDR3 nucleotides are TGTGCCAGCAGCCAAAAAATAAGGACAGGGAAAAATTCACCCCTCCACTTT. Its protein product is CASSQKIRTGKNSPLHF.

In DNA form, the CDR3 reads TGCAGTGCTAGCGGCGGGAAGGAGAGCACAGATACGCAGTATTTT. Its protein product is CSASGGKESTDTQYF. J is TRBJ2-3 and V is TRBV20-1, with a possible D match to TRBD2 (6 bases). CDR1 is DFQATT and CDR2 is SNEGSKA in the germline V gene (reference sequence). The CDR3 spans 15 residues. V shed 3 bases and J shed 0 bases, with 13 bases lying between them.

This clonotype was seen just once. This rearrangement joins TRBV27 to TRBJ2-1, with unresolved D. CDR1 and CDR2 from the germline V gene are MNHEY and SMNVEV (reference sequence). CDR3 length: 12 residues. V was cut by 5 bases and J by 8 bases, with 10 bases left in between. The CDR3 coding sequence is TGTGCCAGCAGTCCCGCATGGTATGAGCAGTTCTTC. Translating gives CASSPAWYEQFF.

The chain links TRBV28 to TRBJ1-3, with unresolved D. From germline, CDR1 is MDHEN and CDR2 SYDVKM. V was shortened by 6 bases and J by 0 bases, with 15 bases between the two germline ends. The CDR3 loop spans 16 amino acids. This CDR3 reads CASSRNRPFSGNTIYF. As DNA, the CDR3 is TGTGCCAGCAGCCGAAATCGACCTTTCTCTGGAAACACCATATATTTT.

The chain is built from TRBV19 and TRBJ2-7; D might be TRBD2 (5 bases). Germline V gene lookup returns CDR1 LNHDA and CDR2 SQIVND (reference sequence). CDR3 length equals 16 residues. The V gene lost 3 bases and the J gene lost 2 bases, with 17 bases spanning the gap. The CDR3 coding sequence is TGTGCCAGTAGTATCCGCGGGCTCGTAGTGCCCTACGAGCAGTACTTC. Encoded protein: CASSIRGLVVPYEQYF.

This clonotype was counted between two and nine times. V and J are TRBV5-1 and TRBJ2-1; 8 bases match TRBD2. The length of the CDR3 is 16 residues. The V gene end was trimmed by 4 bases and the J gene end by 1 base; junction bases not matched to a gene: 7. Germline CDR1 is SGHRS and CDR2 is YFSETQ. DNA for the CDR3: TGCGCCAGCAGCCGATCCCAGCGGGAGTCCTACAATGAGCAGTTCTTC. Its translation: CASSRSQRESYNEQFF.

There are a few counts of this clonotype. The chain combines TRBV20-1 with TRBJ2-1; 7 positions agree with TRBD2. CDR1 DFQATT and CDR2 SNEGSKA come from the germline V gene (reference sequence). Unmatched junction bases numbered 6, after V lost 5 bases and J lost 5 bases. There are 13 residues in the CDR3. The CDR3 loop is CSASGTIHNEQFF. CDR3 nucleotide sequence: TGCAGTGCTTCCGGGACTATACACAATGAGCAGTTCTTC.

V usage is TRBV24-1 and J usage is TRBJ2-2, with D tentatively TRBD2 (6 bases). The CDR3 totals 12 residues. Trimming took off 9 bases at V and 4 bases at J, with 8 bases between the two ends. Germline V CDR1 and CDR2: KGHDR, SFDVKD. The CDR3 sequence: CATDGSTGELFF. In nucleotides, the CDR3 is TGTGCCACCGACGGGAGCACCGGGGAGCTGTTTTTT.

This clonotype was seen repeatedly, ten times or more. The chain uses TRBV28 and TRBJ1-1; TRBD1 agrees at 7 bases. Germline lookup yields CDR1 MDHEN and CDR2 SYDVKM. V gave up 6 bases and J gave up 3 bases; unmatched junction bases: 7. The CDR3 runs 14 residues. The CDR3 sequence is CASRVRGLDTEAFF. The CDR3 DNA is TGTGCCAGCAGGGTTAGGGGGCTGGACACTGAAGCTTTCTTT.

This CDR3 is CASTSGVTSGANVLTF. The CDR3 nucleotides are TGTGCCAGCACCTCGGGGGTGACCTCTGGGGCCAACGTCCTGACTTTC. The chain links TRBV12-3 or TRBV12-4 to TRBJ2-6; possible D gene TRBD2, 6 bases. CDR3 length equals 16 residues. Between the trimmed V and J ends, which lost 7 bases and 0 bases, there was a span of 13 bases.

This chain joins TRBV7-9 and TRBJ2-3; 9 bases match TRBD2. V was pared by 3 bases and J by 6 bases, with 10 bases of the junction left unmatched. Germline-derived CDR1 and CDR2 are SEHNR and FQNEAQ (reference sequence). The CDR3 is made up of 16 amino acids. The CDR3 loop reads CASSLSLAGVSDTQYF. For the CDR3, the DNA is TGTGCCAGCAGCTTGAGTTTAGCGGGAGTTTCCGATACGCAGTATTTT.